Listed below are T cell receptor beta chains from one sample, sequenced in a study of early T cells in non-severe SARS-CoV-2 infection. MiXCR was run by TCRdb on the 5' RACE reads, yielding one entry per CDR3 protein. The sample shows 27,000 or so distinct CDR3 sequences, around 7% of them seen only once. The sequenced sample consisted of whole blood. These receptors came from an adult who was a healthcare worker with PCR-confirmed SARS-CoV-2 infection or an uninfected control (not recorded which). Both conserved end residues are part of each CDR3. D genes are given only for firm matches. Size tells how often a clone was seen (once, few, many) or the class of an expanded clone, and some rows leave it out.

>-|TRBV20-1|TRBD2|TRBJ2-3
CSASRYGGYTDTQYF
TGCAGTGCTAGTCGGTACGGGGGGTACACAGATACGCAGTATTTT
>-|TRBV28|-|TRBJ1-3
CASSLFGHPSENTIYF
TGTGCCAGCAGTTTATTTGGCCACCCCTCTGAAAACACCATATATTTT
>many|TRBV7-2|-|TRBJ1-5
CASSLGGFNSNQPQHF
TGTGCCAGCAGCTTAGGCGGGTTTAATAGCAATCAGCCCCAGCATTTT
>many|TRBV11-2|-|TRBJ2-2
CASSLSGAGRTGELFF
TGTGCCAGCAGCTTATCGGGGGCGGGACGCACCGGGGAGCTGTTTTTT
>few|TRBV5-1|-|TRBJ2-7
CASSLEGTPDQYF
TGCGCCAGCAGCCTCGAAGGGACTCCAGATCAGTACTTC
>few|TRBV12-3/TRBV12-4|TRBD1|TRBJ1-3
CASRPTGNGNTIYF
TGTGCCAGCAGGCCGACAGGGAATGGAAACACCATATATTTT
>many|TRBV10-1|TRBD2|TRBJ2-1
CASSDPGTSGSNEQFF
TGCGCCAGCAGTGATCCCGGGACTAGCGGGAGTAATGAGCAGTTCTTC
>many|TRBV28|TRBD2|TRBJ2-7
CASSSPSGGRKDEQYF
TGTGCCAGCAGTTCACCCTCCGGCGGGAGGAAAGACGAGCAGTACTTC
>many|TRBV7-2|-|TRBJ2-4
CASSLGSRPENIQYF
TGTGCCAGCAGCTTAGGCAGCCGCCCCGAAAACATTCAGTACTTC
>-|TRBV18|TRBD1|TRBJ1-1
CASSLRQGEAFF
TGTGCCAGCTCACTCAGACAGGGTGAAGCTTTCTTT
>-|TRBV6-5|-|TRBJ2-3
CASRPGGARSTDTQYF
TGTGCCAGCCGACCCGGCGGGGCCCGCAGCACAGATACGCAGTATTTT
>-|TRBV18|-|TRBJ2-5
CASSPWGEETQYF
TGTGCCAGCTCACCCTGGGGGGAAGAGACCCAGTACTTC
>many|TRBV7-2|TRBD1|TRBJ1-3
CASSLAGQFSGNTIYF
TGTGCCAGCAGCTTAGCGGGACAGTTCTCTGGAAACACCATATATTTT
>many|TRBV7-6|-|TRBJ2-1
CASSLVLVGYNEQFF
TGTGCCAGCAGCTTAGTGCTAGTTGGGTACAATGAGCAGTTCTTC
>-|TRBV28|-|TRBJ1-5
CASRGEGYQPQHF
TGTGCCAGCCGGGGAGAGGGGTATCAGCCCCAGCATTTT
>few|TRBV10-3|TRBD2|TRBJ2-3
CAISESRGGAPSSTDTQYF
TGTGCCATCAGTGAGTCCCGCGGGGGAGCCCCCTCTAGCACAGATACGCAGTATTTT
>many|TRBV28|-|TRBJ2-3
CASKSGGAPDTQYF
TGTGCCAGCAAATCTGGGGGGGCACCAGATACGCAGTATTTT
>many|TRBV11-2|TRBD2|TRBJ2-3
CASSFLAGPVTDTQYF
TGTGCCAGCAGCTTTTTAGCGGGGCCCGTCACAGATACGCAGTATTTT
>-|TRBV12-3/TRBV12-4|-|TRBJ2-1
CASSARGGDEQFF
TGTGCCAGCAGTGCTCGTGGGGGCGATGAGCAGTTCTTC
>many|TRBV7-9|-|TRBJ1-6
CASSPVAANNSPLHF
TGTGCCAGCAGCCCCGTCGCAGCCAATAATTCACCCCTCCACTTT
>-|TRBV18|TRBD1|TRBJ2-7
CASSDGTGGSYEQYF
TGTGCCAGCTCAGATGGGACAGGGGGCTCTTACGAGCAGTACTTC
>many|TRBV15|-|TRBJ1-4
CATSTGPGDEKLFF
TGTGCCACCAGCACGGGTCCAGGGGATGAAAAACTGTTTTTT
>many|TRBV12-3/TRBV12-4|TRBD2|TRBJ2-7
CASSLGIAGPYEQYF
TGTGCCAGCAGTTTAGGGATAGCGGGACCTTACGAGCAGTACTTC
>many|TRBV6-5|TRBD1|TRBJ2-7
CASSYSRTGGSYEQYF
TGTGCCAGCAGTTACTCGAGGACAGGGGGCTCCTACGAGCAGTACTTC
>many|TRBV6-5|TRBD2|TRBJ2-3
CASRRGDANTQYF
TGTGCCAGCAGGCGGGGGGATGCGAATACGCAGTATTTT
>many|TRBV7-6|TRBD1|TRBJ2-1
CASSLGTGPYNEQFF
TGTGCCAGCAGCTTAGGGACAGGTCCCTACAATGAGCAGTTCTTC
>many|TRBV30|-|TRBJ2-5
CAWSNTGSQETQYF
TGTGCCTGGAGTAATACGGGATCCCAAGAGACCCAGTACTTC
>many|TRBV20-1|-|TRBJ2-3
CSASKIADTDTQYF
TGCAGTGCTAGCAAAATAGCGGACACAGATACGCAGTATTTT
>many|TRBV7-8|TRBD1|TRBJ1-5
CASRKGPQGGNQPQHF
TGTGCCAGCAGAAAAGGCCCACAGGGGGGCAATCAGCCCCAGCATTTT
>many|TRBV6-6|-|TRBJ2-7
CASSYETVSYEQYF
TGTGCCAGCAGTTACGAGACAGTCTCCTACGAGCAGTACTTC
>many|TRBV2|TRBD2|TRBJ2-1
CASSGLAGGDNEQFF
TGTGCCAGCAGTGGACTAGCGGGAGGGGACAATGAGCAGTTCTTC
>many|TRBV28|-|TRBJ2-4
CASGRDLIAKNIQYF
TGTGCCAGCGGCCGGGACCTAATAGCCAAAAACATTCAGTACTTC
>few|TRBV5-4|TRBD2|TRBJ2-5
CASSLTSGGLMETQYF
TGTGCCAGCAGCTTGACTAGCGGGGGCCTTATGGAGACCCAGTACTTC
>many|TRBV28|-|TRBJ2-7
CASTKGGSEQYF
TGTGCCAGCACCAAAGGGGGGAGCGAGCAGTACTTC
>many|TRBV4-1|-|TRBJ1-6
CASSQRLGHNSPLHF
TGCGCCAGCAGCCAACGTTTGGGGCATAATTCACCCCTCCACTTT
>-|TRBV5-4|TRBD1|TRBJ1-5
CASSLKGGGQPQHF
TGTGCCAGCAGCTTGAAAGGGGGCGGTCAGCCCCAGCATTTT